The clone carrying this T cell receptor beta chain was counted only a few times. This CDR3 has 15 amino acids. This sample was taken from a study of intratumoral heterogeneity in liver cancer. Clones were read by immunoSEQ multiplex PCR, and TCRdb kept only the in-frame ones, dropping some. The sample consists of 21,000 or so clones, around two thirds of them appearing once. Patients had early-stage hepatocellular carcinoma, untreated before resection. No macroscopic necrosis or hemorrhage was seen in sampled areas. The material sequenced was tumor-adjacent normal tissue, taken before any cancer treatment. The chain links TRBV12-1 to TRBJ2-7; the table's D gene call, TRBD1, was not cross checked with the DNA. TRBV12-1 constitutes a pseudogene. The receptor comes from a woman between 65 and 79 years old with hepatocellular carcinoma. CDR3 protein: CASSDEGQVTYEQYF. The CDR3 DNA follows: TGTGCCAGCAGCGATGAGGGACAGGTAACCTACGAGCAGTACTTC.